This T cell receptor (beta chain) was captured in a study of T cell responses to AZD1222 COVID-19 vaccine. Repertoires were generated with immunoSEQ multiplex PCR, while TCRdb's copy carries only in-frame clones and drops some. The profile shows 150,000 to 180,000 clones, 90% of them singletons. The ends were cut back, 5 bases at V and 4 bases at J, with 14 bases in the middle. There are 14 residues in the CDR3. Germline-derived CDR1 and CDR2 are SGHTA and FQGNSA. The TCR originated in an adult in good health. The V and J genes are TRBV7-2 and TRBJ1-2; a weak D match, TRBD1 (5 bases). Sample: peripheral blood, taken on day 0 of AZD1222 vaccination. The CDR3 reads CASSAQGRTYGYTF. CDR3 DNA sequence: TGTGCCAGCAGCGCTCAGGGACGGACCTATGGCTACACCTTC.